The 18 T cell receptor beta chains below all came from one sample that was sequenced in a study of graft-versus-host responses after intestinal transplantation. Only in-frame clones appear in the TCRdb table, and some are missing; sequencing was by immunoSEQ multiplex PCR. Seen here are approximately 50,000 clones, 80% to 90% observed once, and the top ten hold 1.6%. The input for sequencing was PBMCs, taken 26 days after transplant. The receptors come from a human patient who received an intestinal transplant, so some T cells may come from the graft donor.

The chain carries TRBV5-6 and TRBJ1-2, with 9 positions matching TRBD1. Losses at the gene ends were 4 bases for V and 1 base for J; bases not matched to a gene: 14. This CDR3 spans 18 amino acids. Germline V gene data show CDR1 as SGHDT and CDR2 as YYEEEE. CDR3 sequence: CASSRVPDTGGNNYGYTF. DNA for the CDR3: TGTGCCAGCAGCCGAGTCCCCGACACAGGGGGCAATAACTATGGCTACACCTTC. Full variable domain (rest looked up from reference TRBV5-6 and TRBJ1-2): DAGVTQSPTHLIKTRGQQVTLRCSPKSGHDTVSWYQQALGQGPQFIFQYYEEEERQRGNFPDRFSGHQFPNYSSELNVNALLLGDSALYLCASSRVPDTGGNNYGYTFGSGTRLTVV.

This chain joins TRBV2 and TRBJ2-7, with 11 positions matching TRBD2. After removal of 10 bases from V and 3 bases from J, the junction contained 5 bases not matched to a gene. This CDR3 is 13 amino acids long. Germline CDR1 is SNHLY and CDR2 is FYNNEI. The CDR3 nucleotides read TGTGCCACCCTTAGCGGGGGGGACTACGAGCAGTACTTC. As protein: CATLSGGDYEQYF.

This chain uses TRBV6-5 with TRBJ1-6; no clear D. V gave up 2 bases and J gave up 9 bases, with 5 bases separating them. Germline CDR1 MNHEY, CDR2 SVGAGI. The CDR3 has 12 residues. CDR3 coding DNA: TGTGCCAGCAGTTACCCGGGTTCACCCCTCCACTTT. This codes for CASSYPGSPLHF.

As regards this clone: At one end, the junction sequence differs from germline, possibly due to a read error. The rearrangement joins TRBV5-4 to TRBJ2-5; 8 bases are shared with TRBD1. The CDR3 contains 13 residues. The V gene's germline CDR1 is SGHNT and CDR2 YYREEE (reference sequence). For the CDR3, the DNA is TGTGCCAGCACCTTGACAGGGGAGGAGACCCAGTACTTC. Translation gives CASTLTGEETQYF.

V is TRBV28 and J is TRBJ1-4; TRBD1 matches 7 bases. CDR1 and CDR2 (germline): MDHEN, SYDVKM. Losses at the gene ends were 7 bases for V and 0 bases for J; bases not matched to a gene: 5. The CDR3 extends over 15 amino acids. In DNA form, the CDR3 reads TGTGCCAGCATTAAAGGGACAGCAACTAATGAAAAACTGTTTTTT. Translation: CASIKGTATNEKLFF.

The chain couples TRBV4-1 to TRBJ1-3; possible D gene TRBD1, 6 bases. V gave up 4 bases and J gave up 0 bases, with 10 bases separating them. The CDR3 has 15 residues. CDR1 and CDR2 (germline): MGHRA, YSYEKL. As DNA, the CDR3 is TGCGCCAGCAGCCCGGGACACGGCTCTGGAAACACCATATATTTT. Translation: CASSPGHGSGNTIYF.

CDR3 in DNA: TGTGCCAGCAGTGTTGGGACAGGCGGAGGCTACGAGCAGTACTTC. This gives the protein CASSVGTGGGYEQYF. The chain is built from TRBV6-1 and TRBJ2-7, with 8 bases that match TRBD1. CDR3 length: 15 amino acids. Losses at the gene ends were 4 bases for V and 3 bases for J; bases not matched to a gene: 8. Germline loops: CDR1 MNHNS, CDR2 SASEGT.

This clone was counted a single time. The rearrangement uses TRBV7-3 and TRBJ2-7, with 7 bases aligning to TRBD1. The CDR3 runs 17 residues. Germline assignment: CDR1 SGHTA and CDR2 FQGTGA. J lost 3 bases, V lost 3 bases, and 14 bases had no gene match. The CDR3, as DNA: TGTGCCAGCAGCTTCCCCGCTGGGACAGCCCTGAACTACGAGCAGTACGTC. Translated, it gives CASSFPAGTALNYEQYV.

The gene calls are TRBV6-1 and TRBJ1-2; 9 bases match TRBD1. The CDR3 is 15 residues long. With 2 bases clipped from V and 8 bases from J, the junction kept 9 bases outside the gene matches. The V gene's germline CDR1 is MNHNS and CDR2 SASEGT. CDR3 protein: CASSELLGQGGGYTF. The CDR3 region has the DNA TGTGCCAGCAGTGAACTACTGGGACAGGGAGGAGGCTACACCTTC.

This clone appeared a single time. The rearrangement joins TRBV5-6 to TRBJ2-2, with D possibly being TRBD2 (6 bases). The CDR3 is 13 amino acids. CDR1 and CDR2 from the germline V gene are SGHDT and YYEEEE. Trimming removed 4 bases at V and 6 bases at J, with 10 bases between. CDR3 nucleotide sequence: TGTGCCAGCAGCCGGACGGGGGCCGGGGAGCTGTTTTTT. As protein: CASSRTGAGELFF. The full variable domain, its missing parts supplied by reference TRBV5-6 and TRBJ2-2, is DAGVTQSPTHLIKTRGQQVTLRCSPKSGHDTVSWYQQALGQGPQFIFQYYEEEERQRGNFPDRFSGHQFPNYSSELNVNALLLGDSALYLCASSRTGAGELFFGEGSRLTVL.

The chain carries TRBV5-8 and TRBJ2-3; TRBD1 matches at 8 bases. CDR3 length: 16 residues. V lost 4 bases, J lost 0 bases, and 7 bases stayed unmatched. Germline V lookup: CDR1 SGHTS, CDR2 YDEGEE. The CDR3 spells CASSRGQGVSTDTQYF. The CDR3 bases are TGTGCCAGCAGCAGAGGACAGGGCGTAAGCACAGATACGCAGTATTTT.

The genes are TRBV6-1 and TRBJ1-2, with D uncertain. Germline V gene lookup returns CDR1 MNHNS and CDR2 SASEGT. The CDR3 totals 11 residues. V lost 4 bases to trimming and J lost 8 bases, with 8 bases between them. CDR3 amino acids: CASSGLWGYTF. The CDR3 DNA reads TGTGCCAGCAGTGGACTTTGGGGCTACACCTTC.

The genes are TRBV6-1 and TRBJ2-1, with 13 bases aligning to TRBD2. With V trimmed by 0 bases and J by 7 bases, 0 bases remained unmatched. This CDR3 is 15 amino acids long. Germline assignment: CDR1 MNHNS and CDR2 SASEGT. The CDR3 nucleotides read TGTGCCAGCAGTGAAGCACTAGCGGGGGGGAATGAGCAGTTCTTC. Translated: CASSEALAGGNEQFF.

This clone has more than one count but fewer than ten. The chain carries TRBV10-3 and TRBJ1-2, with TRBD1 as a possible D gene (5 bases). The germline CDR1 and CDR2 sequences are ENHRY and SYGVKD. The CDR3 is 13 amino acids. V lost 0 bases to trimming and J lost 6 bases, with 8 bases between them. The CDR3 DNA sequence: TGTGCCATCAGTGAGTCGATAGGGGATGGCTACACCTTC. This sequence encodes CAISESIGDGYTF.

The chain couples TRBV2 to TRBJ2-1; TRBD1 agrees at 10 bases. From germline, CDR1 is SNHLY and CDR2 FYNNEI. Germline trimming cut 7 bases from V and 8 bases from J; bases unmatched to any gene: 8. The CDR3 totals 14 residues. The CDR3 bases are TGTGCCAGCAAACCGACAGGGGGCGCCTATGAGCAGTTCTTC. Protein product: CASKPTGGAYEQFF.

The chain carries TRBV6-5 and TRBJ2-3, with 10 bases identical to TRBD1. Germline CDR1 MNHEY, CDR2 SVGAGI. The V and J ends lost 7 bases and 5 bases, in that order; junction bases with no gene match: 9. The CDR3 is made up of 15 amino acids. CDR3 amino acids: CASTQDRGRQDTQYF. CDR3 coding DNA: TGTGCCAGCACCCAAGACAGGGGGCGACAAGATACGCAGTATTTT.

The rearrangement uses TRBV5-1 and TRBJ2-7; possible D gene TRBD2, 6 bases. V dropped 2 bases and J dropped 7 bases, with 13 bases sitting between them. Germline V CDR1 and CDR2: SGHRS, YFSETQ. This CDR3 region has 13 residues. CDR3: CASSFQGLEEQYF. The CDR3 DNA reads TGCGCCAGCAGCTTTCAGGGACTGGAGGAGCAGTACTTC. Filled out from reference TRBV5-1 and TRBJ2-7, the complete variable domain reads KAGVTQTPRYLIKTRGQQVTLSCSPISGHRSVSWYQQTPGQGLQFLFEYFSETQRNKGNFPGRFSGRQFSNSRSEMNVSTLELGDSALYLCASSFQGLEEQYFGPGTRLTVT.

The chain combines TRBV6-1 with TRBJ2-7; tentative D call: TRBD1 (6 bases). The CDR3 runs 13 residues. Germline-derived CDR1 and CDR2 are MNHNS and SASEGT. Trimming removed 10 bases from V and 1 base from J, with 14 bases in between. The DNA for the CDR3 is TGTGCCACCTCAGGGGCCAAATCCTACGAGCAGTACTTC. Translating gives CATSGAKSYEQYF.